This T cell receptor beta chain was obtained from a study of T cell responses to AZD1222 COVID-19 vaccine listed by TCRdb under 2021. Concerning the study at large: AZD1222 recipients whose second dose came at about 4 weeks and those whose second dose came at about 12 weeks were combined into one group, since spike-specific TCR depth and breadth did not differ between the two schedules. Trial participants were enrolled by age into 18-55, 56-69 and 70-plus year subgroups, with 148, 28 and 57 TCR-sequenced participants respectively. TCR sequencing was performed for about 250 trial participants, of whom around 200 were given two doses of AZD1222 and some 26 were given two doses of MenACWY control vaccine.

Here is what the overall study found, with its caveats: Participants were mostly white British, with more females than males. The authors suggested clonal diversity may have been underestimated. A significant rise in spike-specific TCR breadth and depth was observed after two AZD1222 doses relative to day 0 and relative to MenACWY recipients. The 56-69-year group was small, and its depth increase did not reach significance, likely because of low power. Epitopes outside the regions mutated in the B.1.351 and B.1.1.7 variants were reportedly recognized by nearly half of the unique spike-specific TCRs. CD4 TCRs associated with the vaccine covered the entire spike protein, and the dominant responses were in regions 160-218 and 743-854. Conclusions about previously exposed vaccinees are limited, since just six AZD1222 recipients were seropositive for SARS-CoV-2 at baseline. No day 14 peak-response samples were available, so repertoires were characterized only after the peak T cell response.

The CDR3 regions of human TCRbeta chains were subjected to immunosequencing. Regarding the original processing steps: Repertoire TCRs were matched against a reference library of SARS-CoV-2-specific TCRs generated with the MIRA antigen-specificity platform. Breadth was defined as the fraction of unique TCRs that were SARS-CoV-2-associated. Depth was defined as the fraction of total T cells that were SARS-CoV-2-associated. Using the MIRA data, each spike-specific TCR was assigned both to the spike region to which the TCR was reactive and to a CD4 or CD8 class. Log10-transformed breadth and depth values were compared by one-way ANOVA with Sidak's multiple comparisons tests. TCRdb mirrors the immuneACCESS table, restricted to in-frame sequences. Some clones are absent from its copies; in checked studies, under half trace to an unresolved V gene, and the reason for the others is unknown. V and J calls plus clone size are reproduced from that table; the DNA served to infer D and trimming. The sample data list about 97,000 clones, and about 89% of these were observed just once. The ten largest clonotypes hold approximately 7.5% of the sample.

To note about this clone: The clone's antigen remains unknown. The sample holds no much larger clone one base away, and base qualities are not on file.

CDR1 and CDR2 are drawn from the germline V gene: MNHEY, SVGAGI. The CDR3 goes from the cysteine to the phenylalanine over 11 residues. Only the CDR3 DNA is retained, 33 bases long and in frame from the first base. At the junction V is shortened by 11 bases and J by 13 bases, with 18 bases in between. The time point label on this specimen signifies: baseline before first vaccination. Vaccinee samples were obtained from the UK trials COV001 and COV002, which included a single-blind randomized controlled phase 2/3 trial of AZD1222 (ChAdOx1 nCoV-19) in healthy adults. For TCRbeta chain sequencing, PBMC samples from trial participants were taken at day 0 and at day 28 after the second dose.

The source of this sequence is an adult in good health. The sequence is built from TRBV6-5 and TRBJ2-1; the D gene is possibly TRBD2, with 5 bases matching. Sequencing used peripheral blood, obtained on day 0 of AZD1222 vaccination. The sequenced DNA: TGTGCCCCGCCAGACGCCGGGGTCCAGTTCTTC. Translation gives CAPPDAGVQFF.